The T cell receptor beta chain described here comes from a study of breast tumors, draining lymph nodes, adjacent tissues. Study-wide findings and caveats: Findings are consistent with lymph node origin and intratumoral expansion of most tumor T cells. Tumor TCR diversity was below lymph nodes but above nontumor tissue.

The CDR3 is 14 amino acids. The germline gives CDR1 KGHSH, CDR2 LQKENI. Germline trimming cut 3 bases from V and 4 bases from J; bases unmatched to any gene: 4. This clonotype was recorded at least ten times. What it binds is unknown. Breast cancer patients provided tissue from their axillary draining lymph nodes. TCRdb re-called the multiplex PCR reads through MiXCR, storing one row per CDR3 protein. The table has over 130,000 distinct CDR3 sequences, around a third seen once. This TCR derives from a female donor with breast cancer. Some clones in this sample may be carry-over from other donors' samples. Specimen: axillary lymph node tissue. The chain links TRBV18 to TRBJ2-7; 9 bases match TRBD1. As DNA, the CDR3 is TGTGCCAGCTCACCCACTGGGACAGGGTACGAGCAGTACTTC. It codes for CASSPTGTGYEQYF.